This TCR beta chain is from a study of CD8 T cells in Susac syndrome (dated by TCRdb to the late 2010s). General notes on the study: The study used repertoire sequencing to test whether antigen drove CD8+ T cell activation and differentiation in Susac syndrome. Study-wide conclusions, independent of this receptor: The number of individuals in the TCR sequencing and HLA analysis was recognized as being relatively small.

Reading the germline V gene (reference sequence) gives CDR1 LNHDA and CDR2 SQIVND. The CDR3 numbers 14 residues from cysteine through phenylalanine. CDR3 DNA only is kept here, 42 bases in frame from base 1. V is reduced by 4 bases and J by 0 bases, leaving a spacing of 6 bases between them. Peripheral blood CD8+ and CD4+ T cells from healthy donors, Susac syndrome patients and multiple sclerosis patients were profiled using high-throughput TCR beta sequencing. Treatment-naive patients with stable or active relapsing-remitting disease fulfilling revised McDonald criteria were used as multiple sclerosis controls. CD8+ TEMRA cells were enriched by FACS, while bulk CD8+ and CD4+ T cells were purified by magnetic negative isolation. Blood was drawn into EDTA tubes, processed within 24 hours, and PBMCs were isolated by density gradient centrifugation. PBMCs intended for TCR sequencing were cryopreserved in liquid nitrogen and were subsequently thawed in a 37 degrees C water bath. The sorted or isolated CD4+, CD8+ and CD8+ TEMRA cells reached a purity of at least 90%.

RNA was extracted with the RNeasy kit and 0.5 to 1 ug was reverse transcribed using random hexamers. TCR beta CDR3 regions were amplified with the immunoSEQ multiplex PCR assay covering 54 Vbeta and 13 Jbeta segments. PCR amplification bias was corrected using a synthetic template baseline for primer optimization and computational correction. The paper's processing steps were these. Reads were annotated to V, D and J genes per IMGT and analyzed with immunoSEQ Analyzer, keeping only productive sequences. To calculate clonality, Shannon entropy was normalized by log2 of the number of productive unique sequences and then subtracted from one. Public and private clones were assessed among the 100 most prevalent clones of each patient and control. A clone was defined as Susac-specific if it was absent from the healthy and MS cohorts, from over a thousand published viral clones and from other ImmuneACCESS disease sequences. In-frame beta chains were kept once TCRdb had trimmed the public reads at Q25 with fastp and called clones with MiXCR. Each entry merges the rows of one CDR3 protein and shows their most common DNA and genes. These V and J calls are TCRdb output, not the study's own analysis. The sample data list approximately 230,000 distinct CDR3 sequences, and around 93% of these were observed just once. In total, the top ten clones hold around 0.07% of the sample.

Concerning this clonotype: The antigen this receptor binds is unknown. No clone much larger than this one lies a single base away; base qualities are absent.

Recombination linked TRBV19 to TRBJ2-2, with no confidently assigned D gene. The sequence came from a human donor with multiple sclerosis. Sequencing was performed on CD4+ T cells from PBMCs. The CDR3 protein is CASSRRSNTGELFF. The nucleotide sequence is given as TGTGCCAGTAGTAGACGGTCGAACACCGGGGAGCTGTTTTTT.